The 6 T cell receptor beta chains listed next were all sequenced from one sample in a study of OX40 agonist ivuxolimab in advanced cancers. Assay used: immunoSEQ multiplex PCR; TCRdb lists only in-frame clones, some missing. Of 45,000 to 70,000 clones listed, roughly 91% are singletons. Sequences were derived from CD4+ or CD8+ T cells sorted from blood, sampled in a trial of the OX40 agonist ivuxolimab. The receptors derive from an adult with an advanced solid tumor such as melanoma, head and neck, liver or kidney cancer.

The V gene is TRBV7-2, the J gene TRBJ1-1; D is undetermined. Germline-derived CDR1 and CDR2 are SGHTA and FQGNSA. V lost 5 bases and J 5 bases, leaving 6 bases between the germline ends. This CDR3 has 11 amino acids. The DNA of the CDR3 is TGTGCCAGCAGCCAACGAACTGAAGCTTTCTTT. Translated, it gives CASSQRTEAFF.

The V call is TRBV6-1, the J call TRBJ2-1; 7 positions agree with TRBD1. This CDR3 region has 14 residues. The junction had 6 bases not matched to a gene; V was cut back by 5 bases and J by 5 bases. Germline CDR1 is MNHNS and CDR2 is SASEGT. For the CDR3, the DNA is TGTGCCAGCAGTCCGGGGACAGTTAACAATGAGCAGTTCTTC. Translating it yields CASSPGTVNNEQFF.

The chain employs TRBV6-5 and TRBJ2-2; no reliable D call. The CDR3 runs to 13 residues. Germline V gene lookup returns CDR1 MNHEY and CDR2 SVGAGI. The V and J ends lost 5 bases and 1 base respectively, with 5 bases between them. The CDR3 bases are TGTGCCAGCAGTAGGTGGAACACCGGGGAGCTGTTTTTT. Its translation: CASSRWNTGELFF.

The chain has TRBV2 and TRBJ1-1; TRBD1 might be the D (6 bases). Trimming stripped 6 bases from V and 1 base from J, with 15 bases between. The CDR3 has 15 amino acids. Germline V gene data show CDR1 as SNHLY and CDR2 as FYNNEI. The chain's CDR3 is CASRTHGQSNTEAFF. In DNA, the CDR3 is TGTGCCAGCAGGACCCACGGACAGTCGAACACTGAAGCTTTCTTT. Together with reference TRBV2 and TRBJ1-1, the CDR3 gives the full variable domain: EPEVTQTPSHQVTQMGQEVILRCVPISNHLYFYWYRQILGQKVEFLVSFYNNEISEKSEIFDDQFSVERPDGSNFTLKIRSTKLEDSAMYFCASRTHGQSNTEAFFGQGTRLTVV.

The rearrangement uses TRBV7-2 and TRBJ1-1; D unresolved. The CDR3 contains 14 residues. The V end lost 1 base, the J end lost 4 bases, and 10 bases lay between the germline ends. The V gene's germline CDR1 is SGHTA and CDR2 FQGNSA. Written as DNA, the CDR3 is TGTGCCAGCAGCTTAGGTACTTCAGGCACTGAAGCTTTCTTT. Its translation: CASSLGTSGTEAFF.

This sequence joins TRBV5-4 and TRBJ1-2; a possible D gene is TRBD1 (6 bases). From germline, CDR1 is SGHNT and CDR2 YYREEE (reference sequence). CDR3 length: 14 amino acids. Trimming shortened V by 3 bases and J by 4 bases, and 13 bases separated the two germline ends. DNA for the CDR3: TGTGCCAGCAGCTCCCCCGGGGGCGGCTATGGCTACACCTTC. It specifies CASSSPGGGYGYTF.